This T cell receptor (beta chain) emerged from a study of identical twins. In TCRdb, the 5' RACE reads were re-called with MiXCR into one record per CDR3 protein. This sample carries about 570,000 distinct CDR3 sequences, 9.6% of them seen once, and the ten largest clones take 2.5% to 3.5%. The CDR3 has 12 amino acids. Germline V lookup: CDR1 LGHDT, CDR2 YNNKEL (reference sequence). V was pared by 8 bases and J by 4 bases, with 4 bases of the junction left unmatched. This sample also belongs to another study, concerning yellow fever vaccine responses in identical twins.

The chain uses TRBV3-1 and TRBJ2-7, with TRBD1 matching 8 bases. This receptor was identified in a woman under 30 in good health. The sequencing input was PBMCs. CDR3 in DNA: TGTGCCAGCGCACAGGGGGGATACGAGCAGTACTTC. Its translation is CASAQGGYEQYF.